This TCR beta chain was obtained from a study of CD8 T cells in ankylosing spondylitis. Making the TCR beta libraries involved quantitative 5'-RACE with molecular barcodes. TCRdb processed the 5' RACE reads anew with MiXCR; each CDR3 protein has one entry. The sample contains about 500,000 distinct CDR3 sequences, roughly an eighth of which appear only once. CDR1 and CDR2 from the germline V gene are SGHTA and FQGNSA. The CDR3 has 16 residues. Unmatched junction bases numbered 6, after V lost 5 bases and J lost 0 bases. The table lists this clonotype with a few counts. Its antigen is unknown. General study results and limits: What appeared characteristic of ankylosing spondylitis blood was a TCR beta motif of under 10 highly homologous variants. Reportedly, matched ankylosing spondylitis synovial fluid was significantly enriched for disease-linked clones. The disease-linked clones had a CD8+ phenotype and low blood frequencies.

The sequence was collected from a male donor with ankylosing spondylitis. The specimen sequenced was blood, either unsorted or a sorted T cell fraction (not recorded which). V gene TRBV7-2 combines with J gene TRBJ1-3; 8 bases are shared with TRBD1. The CDR3 DNA sequence: TGTGCCAGCAGCCCGGGACAGGCTCCCTCTGGAAACACCATATATTTT. Translating gives CASSPGQAPSGNTIYF. Full variable domain (missing parts from reference TRBV7-2 and TRBJ1-3): GAGVSQSPSNKVTEKGKDVELRCDPISGHTALYWYRQSLGQGLEFLIYFQGNSAPDKSGLPSDRFSAERTGGSVSTLTIQRTQQEDSAVYLCASSPGQAPSGNTIYFGEGSWLTVV.